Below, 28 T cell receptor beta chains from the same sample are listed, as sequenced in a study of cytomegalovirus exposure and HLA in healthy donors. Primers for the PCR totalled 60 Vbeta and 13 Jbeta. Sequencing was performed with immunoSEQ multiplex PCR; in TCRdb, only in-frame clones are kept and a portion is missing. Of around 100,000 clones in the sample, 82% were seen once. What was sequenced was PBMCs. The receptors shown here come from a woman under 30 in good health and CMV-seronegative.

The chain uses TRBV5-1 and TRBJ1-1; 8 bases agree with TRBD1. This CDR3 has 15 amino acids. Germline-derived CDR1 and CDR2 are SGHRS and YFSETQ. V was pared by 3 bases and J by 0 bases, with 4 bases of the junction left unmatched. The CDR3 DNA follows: TGCGCCAGCAGCTCCAGGACAGGGATGAACACTGAAGCTTTCTTT. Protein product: CASSSRTGMNTEAFF.

In nucleotides, the CDR3 is TGTGCCAGCAGTTTATACAGGGGTTCGTACGAGCAGTACTTC. It yields the protein CASSLYRGSYEQYF. This rearrangement joins TRBV27 to TRBJ2-7; TRBD1 matches 7 bases. The CDR3 spans 14 residues. V was pared by 1 base and J by 4 bases, with 4 bases of the junction left unmatched. From germline, CDR1 is MNHEY and CDR2 SMNVEV (reference sequence).

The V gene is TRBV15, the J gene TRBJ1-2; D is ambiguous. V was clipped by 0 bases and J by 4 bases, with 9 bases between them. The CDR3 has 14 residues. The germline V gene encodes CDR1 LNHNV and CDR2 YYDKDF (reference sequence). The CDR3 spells CATSRDAGVYGYTF. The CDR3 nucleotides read TGTGCCACCAGCAGAGATGCGGGCGTCTATGGCTACACCTTC.

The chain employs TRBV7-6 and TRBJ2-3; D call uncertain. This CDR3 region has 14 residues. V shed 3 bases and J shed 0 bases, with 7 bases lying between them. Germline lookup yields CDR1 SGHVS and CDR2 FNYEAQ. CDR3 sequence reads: CASSLWASTDTQYF. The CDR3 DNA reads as TGTGCCAGCAGCTTGTGGGCCAGCACAGATACGCAGTATTTT.

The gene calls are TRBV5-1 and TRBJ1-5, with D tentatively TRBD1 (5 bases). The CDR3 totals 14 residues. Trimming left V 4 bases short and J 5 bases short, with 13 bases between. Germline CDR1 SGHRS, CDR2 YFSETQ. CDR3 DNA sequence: TGCGCCAGCAGCCCGGGGACGGGGGATCAGCCCCAGCATTTT. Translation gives CASSPGTGDQPQHF. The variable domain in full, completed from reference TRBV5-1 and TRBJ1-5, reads KAGVTQTPRYLIKTRGQQVTLSCSPISGHRSVSWYQQTPGQGLQFLFEYFSETQRNKGNFPGRFSGRQFSNSRSEMNVSTLELGDSALYLCASSPGTGDQPQHFGDGTRLSIL.

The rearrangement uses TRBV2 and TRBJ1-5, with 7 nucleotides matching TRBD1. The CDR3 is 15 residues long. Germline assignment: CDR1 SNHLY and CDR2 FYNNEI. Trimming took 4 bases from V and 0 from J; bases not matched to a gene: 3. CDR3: CASSVTGNSNQPQHF. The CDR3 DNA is TGTGCCAGCAGTGTGACAGGGAATAGCAATCAGCCCCAGCATTTT.

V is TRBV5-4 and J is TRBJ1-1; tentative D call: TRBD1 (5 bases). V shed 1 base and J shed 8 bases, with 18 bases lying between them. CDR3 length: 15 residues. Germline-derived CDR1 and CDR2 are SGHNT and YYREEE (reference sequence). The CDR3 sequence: CASSLSLGGADEAFF. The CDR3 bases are TGTGCCAGCAGCTTGTCGTTAGGTGGGGCTGACGAAGCTTTCTTT.

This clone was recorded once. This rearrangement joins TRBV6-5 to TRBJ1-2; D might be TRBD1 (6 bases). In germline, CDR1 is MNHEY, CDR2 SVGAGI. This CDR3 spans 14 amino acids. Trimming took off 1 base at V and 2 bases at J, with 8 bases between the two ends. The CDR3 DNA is TGTGCCAGCAGTTACTTAGACAGGAACTATGGCTACACCTTC. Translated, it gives CASSYLDRNYGYTF.

CDR3 protein: CASSDNPGQGNEKLFF. The DNA of the CDR3 is TGTGCCAGCAGTGACAATCCGGGACAGGGGAATGAAAAACTGTTTTTT. The rearrangement links TRBV6-1 to TRBJ1-4; 10 nucleotides match TRBD1. The CDR3 length is 16 residues. V lost 3 bases to trimming and J lost 5 bases; unmatched junction nucleotides: 6. Germline CDR1 MNHNS, CDR2 SASEGT.

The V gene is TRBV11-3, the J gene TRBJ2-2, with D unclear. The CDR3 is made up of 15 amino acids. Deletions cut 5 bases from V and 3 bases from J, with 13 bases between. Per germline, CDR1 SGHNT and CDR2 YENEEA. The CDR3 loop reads CASSPRRLDTGELFF. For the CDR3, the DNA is TGTGCCAGCAGCCCCCGGAGACTGGACACCGGGGAGCTGTTTTTT.

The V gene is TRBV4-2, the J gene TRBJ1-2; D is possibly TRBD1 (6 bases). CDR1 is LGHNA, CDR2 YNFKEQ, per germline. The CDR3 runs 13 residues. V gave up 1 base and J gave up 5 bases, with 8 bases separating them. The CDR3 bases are TGTGCCAGCAGCCAAGGAGGACAGTATGGCTACACCTTC. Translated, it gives CASSQGGQYGYTF.

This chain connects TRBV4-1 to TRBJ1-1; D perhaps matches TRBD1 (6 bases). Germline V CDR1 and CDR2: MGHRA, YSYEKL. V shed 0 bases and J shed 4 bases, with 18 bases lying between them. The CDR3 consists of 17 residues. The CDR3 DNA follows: TGCGCCAGCAGCCAAGAGAAAAAGGCAGCCAGGGGCACTGAAGCTTTCTTT. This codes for CASSQEKKAARGTEAFF.

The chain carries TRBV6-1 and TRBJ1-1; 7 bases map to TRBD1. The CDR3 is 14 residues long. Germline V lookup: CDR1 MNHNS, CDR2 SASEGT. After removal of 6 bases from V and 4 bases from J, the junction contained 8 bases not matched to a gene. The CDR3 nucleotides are TGTGCCAGCAGCCCGACAGGGTTGAGCACTGAAGCTTTCTTT. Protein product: CASSPTGLSTEAFF.

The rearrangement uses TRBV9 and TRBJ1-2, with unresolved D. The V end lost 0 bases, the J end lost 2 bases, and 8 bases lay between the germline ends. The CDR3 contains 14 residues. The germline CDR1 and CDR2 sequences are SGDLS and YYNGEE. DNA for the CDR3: TGTGCCAGCAGCGTAGCAGGCCAAAACTATGGCTACACCTTC. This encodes CASSVAGQNYGYTF.

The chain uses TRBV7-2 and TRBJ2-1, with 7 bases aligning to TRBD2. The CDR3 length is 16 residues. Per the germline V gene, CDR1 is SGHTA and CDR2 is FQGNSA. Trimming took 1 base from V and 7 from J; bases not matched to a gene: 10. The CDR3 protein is CASSLELARKRNEQFF. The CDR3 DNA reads TGTGCCAGCAGCTTAGAACTAGCGAGAAAAAGGAATGAGCAGTTCTTC.

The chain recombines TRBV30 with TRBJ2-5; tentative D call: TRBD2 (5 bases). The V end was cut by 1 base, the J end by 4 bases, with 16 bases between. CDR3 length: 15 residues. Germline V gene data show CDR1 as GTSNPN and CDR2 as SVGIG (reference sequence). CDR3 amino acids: CAWSGGSRGLETQYF. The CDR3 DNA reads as TGTGCCTGGAGTGGTGGTAGCCGAGGACTAGAGACCCAGTACTTC.

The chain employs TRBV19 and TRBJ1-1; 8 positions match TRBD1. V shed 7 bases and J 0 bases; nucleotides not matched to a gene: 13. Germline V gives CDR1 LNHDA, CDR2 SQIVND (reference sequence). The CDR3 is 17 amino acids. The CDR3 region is CASTSERTGRMNTEAFF. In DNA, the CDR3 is TGTGCCAGTACCTCGGAAAGGACAGGGCGGATGAACACTGAAGCTTTCTTT.

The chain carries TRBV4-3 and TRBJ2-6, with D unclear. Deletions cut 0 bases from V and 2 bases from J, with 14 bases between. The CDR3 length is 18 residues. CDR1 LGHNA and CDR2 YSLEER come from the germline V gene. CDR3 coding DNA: TGCGCCAGCAGCCAAGAAGGTAGTACAGCTGCTGGGGCCAACGTCCTGACTTTC. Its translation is CASSQEGSTAAGANVLTF.

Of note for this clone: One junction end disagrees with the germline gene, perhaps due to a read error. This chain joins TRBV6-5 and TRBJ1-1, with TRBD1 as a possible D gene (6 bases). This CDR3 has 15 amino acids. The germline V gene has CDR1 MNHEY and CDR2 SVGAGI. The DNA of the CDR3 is TGTGCCAGCGGGGAAGGGGGGGCAACGAACACTGAAGATTTCTTT. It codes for CASGEGGATNTEDFF.

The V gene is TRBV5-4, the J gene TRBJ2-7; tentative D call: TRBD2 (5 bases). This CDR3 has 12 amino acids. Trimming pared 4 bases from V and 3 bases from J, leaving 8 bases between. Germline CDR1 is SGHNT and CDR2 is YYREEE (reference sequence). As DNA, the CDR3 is TGTGCCAGCAGCGGAGGTGACTACGAGCAGTACTTC. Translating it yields CASSGGDYEQYF. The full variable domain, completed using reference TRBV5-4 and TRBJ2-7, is ETGVTQSPTHLIKTRGQQVTLRCSSQSGHNTVSWYQQALGQGPQFIFQYYREEENGRGNFPPRFSGLQFPNYSSELNVNALELDDSALYLCASSGGDYEQYFGPGTRLTVT.

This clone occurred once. CDR3 region: CASSYSRGNTIYF. CDR3 in DNA: TGTGCCAGCAGTTACTCGAGAGGAAACACCATATATTTT. The V call is TRBV6-5, the J call TRBJ1-3; no definite D call. Germline CDR1 and CDR2: MNHEY and SVGAGI. Trimming left V 0 bases short and J 4 bases short, with 4 bases between. The CDR3 length is 13 residues.

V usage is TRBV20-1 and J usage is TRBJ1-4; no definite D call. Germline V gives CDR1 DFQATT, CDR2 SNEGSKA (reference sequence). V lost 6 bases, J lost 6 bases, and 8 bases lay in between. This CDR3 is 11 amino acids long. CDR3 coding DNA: TGCAGTGCCGAAGCCCATGAAAAACTGTTTTTT. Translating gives CSAEAHEKLFF.

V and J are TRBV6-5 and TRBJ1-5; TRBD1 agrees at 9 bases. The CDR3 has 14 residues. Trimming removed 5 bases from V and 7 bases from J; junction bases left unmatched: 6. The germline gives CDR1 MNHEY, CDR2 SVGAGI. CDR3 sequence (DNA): TGTGCCAGCAGTAACACACAGGGGGCCCAGCCCCAGCATTTT. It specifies CASSNTQGAQPQHF.

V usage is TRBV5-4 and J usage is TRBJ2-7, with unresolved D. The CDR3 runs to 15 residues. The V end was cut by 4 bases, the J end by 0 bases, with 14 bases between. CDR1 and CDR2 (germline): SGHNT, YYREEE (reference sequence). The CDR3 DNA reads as TGTGCCAGCAGCCACCTCAGAGTTAGCTCCTACGAGCAGTACGTC. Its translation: CASSHLRVSSYEQYV.

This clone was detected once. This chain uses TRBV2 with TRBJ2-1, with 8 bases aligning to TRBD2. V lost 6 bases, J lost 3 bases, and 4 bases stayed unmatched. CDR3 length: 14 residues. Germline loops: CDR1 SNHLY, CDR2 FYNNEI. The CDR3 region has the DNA TGTGCCAGCAGGGAGCGGGAGAGCTACAATGAGCAGTTCTTC. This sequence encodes CASRERESYNEQFF.

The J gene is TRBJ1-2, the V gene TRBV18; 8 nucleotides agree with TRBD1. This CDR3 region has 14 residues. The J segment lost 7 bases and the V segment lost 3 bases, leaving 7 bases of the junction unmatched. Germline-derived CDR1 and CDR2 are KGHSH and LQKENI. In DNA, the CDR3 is TGTGCCAGCTCACCGCCGACAGGGGAGGTTGGCTACACCTTC. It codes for CASSPPTGEVGYTF.

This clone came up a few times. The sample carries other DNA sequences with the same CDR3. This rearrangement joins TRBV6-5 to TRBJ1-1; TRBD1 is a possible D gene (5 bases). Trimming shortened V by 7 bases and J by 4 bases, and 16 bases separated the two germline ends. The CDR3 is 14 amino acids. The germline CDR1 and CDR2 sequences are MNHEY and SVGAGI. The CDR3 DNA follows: TGTGCCAGCATTAGGGCAGGGTTGAGCACTGAAGCTTTCTTT. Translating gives CASIRAGLSTEAFF.

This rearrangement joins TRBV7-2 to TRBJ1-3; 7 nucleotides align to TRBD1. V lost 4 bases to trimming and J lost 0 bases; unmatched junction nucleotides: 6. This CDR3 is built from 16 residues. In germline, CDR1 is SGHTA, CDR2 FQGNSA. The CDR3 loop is CASSSLGTASGNTIYF. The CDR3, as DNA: TGTGCCAGCAGCTCACTCGGGACAGCCTCTGGAAACACCATATATTTT.